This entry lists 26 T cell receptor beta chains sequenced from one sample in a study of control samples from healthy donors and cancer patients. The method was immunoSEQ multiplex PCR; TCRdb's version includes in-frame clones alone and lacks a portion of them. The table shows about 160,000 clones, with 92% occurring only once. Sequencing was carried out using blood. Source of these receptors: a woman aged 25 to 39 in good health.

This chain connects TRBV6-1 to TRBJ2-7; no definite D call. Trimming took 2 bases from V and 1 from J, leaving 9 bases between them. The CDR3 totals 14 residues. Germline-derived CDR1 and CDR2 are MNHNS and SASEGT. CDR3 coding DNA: TGTGCCAGCAGTGAATTCGTGGGATCCTACGAGCAGTACTTC. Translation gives CASSEFVGSYEQYF.

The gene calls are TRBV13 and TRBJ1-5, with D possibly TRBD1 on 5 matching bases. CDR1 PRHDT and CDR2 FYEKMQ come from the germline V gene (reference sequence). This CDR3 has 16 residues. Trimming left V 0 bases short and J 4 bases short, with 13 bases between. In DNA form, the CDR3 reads TGTGCCAGCAGCTTAGGAGGGGCCAGGGTTAATCAGCCCCAGCATTTT. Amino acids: CASSLGGARVNQPQHF.

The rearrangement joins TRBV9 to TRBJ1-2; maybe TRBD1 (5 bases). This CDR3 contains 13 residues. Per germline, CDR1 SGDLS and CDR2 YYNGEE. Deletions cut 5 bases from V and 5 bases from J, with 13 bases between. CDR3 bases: TGTGCCAGCAGTCCGGGGGGAATTTATGGCTACACCTTC. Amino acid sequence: CASSPGGIYGYTF.

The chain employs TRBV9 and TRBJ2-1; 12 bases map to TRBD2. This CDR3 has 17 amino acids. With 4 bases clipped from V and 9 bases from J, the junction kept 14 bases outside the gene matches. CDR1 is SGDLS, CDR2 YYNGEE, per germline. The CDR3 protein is CASSLPQTSGRSREQFF. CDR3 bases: TGTGCCAGCAGCCTTCCTCAGACTAGCGGGAGAAGTCGTGAGCAGTTCTTC.

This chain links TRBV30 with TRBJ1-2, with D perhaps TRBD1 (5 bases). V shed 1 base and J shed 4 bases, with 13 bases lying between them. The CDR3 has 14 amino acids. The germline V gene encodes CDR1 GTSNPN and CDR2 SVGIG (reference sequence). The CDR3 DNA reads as TGTGCCTGGAGTGGACCGGGACGGGCCTATGGCTACACCTTC. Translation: CAWSGPGRAYGYTF.

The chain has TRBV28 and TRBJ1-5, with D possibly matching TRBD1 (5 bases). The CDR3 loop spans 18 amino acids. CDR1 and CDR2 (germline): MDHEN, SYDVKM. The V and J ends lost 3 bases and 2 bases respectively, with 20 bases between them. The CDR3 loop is CASSFQGGYLRGNQPQHF. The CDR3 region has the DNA TGTGCCAGCAGTTTCCAGGGCGGGTACCTGAGAGGCAATCAGCCCCAGCATTTT.

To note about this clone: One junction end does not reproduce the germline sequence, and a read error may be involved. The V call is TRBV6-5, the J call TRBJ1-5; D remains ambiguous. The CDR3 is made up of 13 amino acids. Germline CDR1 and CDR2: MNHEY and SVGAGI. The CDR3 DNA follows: TGTGCCAGCAGCTACTATAGCAATCAGCCCCAGCATTTT. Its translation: CASSYYSNQPQHF.

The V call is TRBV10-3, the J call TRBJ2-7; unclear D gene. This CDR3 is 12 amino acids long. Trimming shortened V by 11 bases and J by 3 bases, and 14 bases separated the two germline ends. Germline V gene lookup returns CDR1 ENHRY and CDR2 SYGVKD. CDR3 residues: CAVRAAGYEQYF. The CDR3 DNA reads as TGTGCCGTCCGGGCCGCCGGCTACGAGCAGTACTTC.

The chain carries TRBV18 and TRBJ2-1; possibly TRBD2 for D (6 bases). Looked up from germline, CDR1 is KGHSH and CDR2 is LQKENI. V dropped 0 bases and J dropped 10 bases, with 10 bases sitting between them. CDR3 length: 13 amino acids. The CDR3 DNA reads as TGTGCCAGCTCACCACCCCTAGCGCCCGAGCAGTTCTTC. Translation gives CASSPPLAPEQFF.

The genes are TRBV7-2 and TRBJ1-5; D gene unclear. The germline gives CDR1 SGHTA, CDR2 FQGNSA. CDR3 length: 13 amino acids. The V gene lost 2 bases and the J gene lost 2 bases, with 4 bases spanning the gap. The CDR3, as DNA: TGTGCCAGCAGCTTACAGGGCAATCAGCCCCAGCATTTT. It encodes CASSLQGNQPQHF.

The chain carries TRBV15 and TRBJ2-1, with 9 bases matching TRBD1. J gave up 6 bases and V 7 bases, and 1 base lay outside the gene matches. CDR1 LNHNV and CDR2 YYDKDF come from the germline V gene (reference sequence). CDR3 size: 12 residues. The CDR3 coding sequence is TGTGCCACCAAGACAGGGGGCAATGAGCAGTTCTTC. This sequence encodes CATKTGGNEQFF.

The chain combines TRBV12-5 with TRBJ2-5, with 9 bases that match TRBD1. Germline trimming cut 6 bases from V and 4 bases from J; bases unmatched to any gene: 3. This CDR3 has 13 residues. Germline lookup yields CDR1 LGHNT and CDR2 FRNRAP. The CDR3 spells CASGTGGLETQYF. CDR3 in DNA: TGTGCTAGTGGGACAGGGGGGTTAGAGACCCAGTACTTC.

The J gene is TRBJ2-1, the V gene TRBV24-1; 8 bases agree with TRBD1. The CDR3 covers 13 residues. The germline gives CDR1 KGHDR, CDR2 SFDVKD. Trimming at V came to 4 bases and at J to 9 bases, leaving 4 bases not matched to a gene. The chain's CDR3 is CATSDQGAGEQFF. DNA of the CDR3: TGTGCCACCAGTGACCAGGGGGCAGGTGAGCAGTTCTTC.

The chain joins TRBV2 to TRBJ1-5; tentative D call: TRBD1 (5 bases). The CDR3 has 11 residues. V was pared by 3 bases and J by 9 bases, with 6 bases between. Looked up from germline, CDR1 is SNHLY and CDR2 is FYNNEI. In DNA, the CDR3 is TGTGCCAGCAGTGAGGGGGGGCCCCAGCATTTT. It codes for CASSEGGPQHF.

The CDR3 spells CAISESEEINQPQHF. CDR3 nucleotide sequence: TGTGCCATCAGTGAGTCCGAGGAGATCAATCAGCCCCAGCATTTT. The rearrangement joins TRBV10-3 to TRBJ1-5; no reliable D call. The V end was cut by 0 bases, the J end by 3 bases, with 9 bases between. CDR1 ENHRY and CDR2 SYGVKD come from the germline V gene. This CDR3 comprises 15 residues.

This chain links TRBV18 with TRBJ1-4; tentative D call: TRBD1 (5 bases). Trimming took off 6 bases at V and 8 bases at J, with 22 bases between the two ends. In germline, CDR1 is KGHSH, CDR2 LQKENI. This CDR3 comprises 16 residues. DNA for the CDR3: TGTGCCAGCTCGACTATCCCGGGGACCATTAACGAAAAACTGTTTTTT. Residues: CASSTIPGTINEKLFF.

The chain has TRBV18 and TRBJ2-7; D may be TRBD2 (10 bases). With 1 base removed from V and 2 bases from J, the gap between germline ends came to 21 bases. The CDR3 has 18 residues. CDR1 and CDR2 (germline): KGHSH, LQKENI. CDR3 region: CASSPRTGALAGTYEQYF. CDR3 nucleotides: TGTGCCAGCTCACCACGGACAGGGGCACTAGCGGGAACCTACGAGCAGTACTTC.

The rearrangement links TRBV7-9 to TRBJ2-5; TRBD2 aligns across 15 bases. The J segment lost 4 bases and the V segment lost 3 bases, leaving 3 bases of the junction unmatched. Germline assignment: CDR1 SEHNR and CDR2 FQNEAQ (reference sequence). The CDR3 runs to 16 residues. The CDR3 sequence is CASSFGLAGGRETQYF. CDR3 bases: TGTGCCAGCAGCTTTGGACTAGCGGGAGGGAGAGAGACCCAGTACTTC.

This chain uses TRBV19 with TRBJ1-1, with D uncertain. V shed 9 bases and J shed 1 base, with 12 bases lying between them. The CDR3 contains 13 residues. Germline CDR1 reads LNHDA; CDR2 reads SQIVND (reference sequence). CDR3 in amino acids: CASSGSGNTEAFF. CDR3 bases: TGTGCCAGCAGTGGATCGGGGAACACTGAAGCTTTCTTT.

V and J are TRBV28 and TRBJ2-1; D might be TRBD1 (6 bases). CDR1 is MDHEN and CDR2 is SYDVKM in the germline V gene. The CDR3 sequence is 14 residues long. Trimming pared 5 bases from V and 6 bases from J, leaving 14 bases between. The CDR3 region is CASSPRGGGNEQFF. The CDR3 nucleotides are TGTGCCAGCAGTCCTCGTGGGGGCGGCAATGAGCAGTTCTTC.

As DNA, the CDR3 is TGCGCCAGCAGCCAGACCGGGACTAGCGGTTCCTACGAGCAGTACTTC. Protein: CASSQTGTSGSYEQYF. The chain recombines TRBV4-3 with TRBJ2-7, with 11 bases identical to TRBD2. The ends lost 3 bases at V and 1 base at J; junction bases unmatched: 5. The germline V gene has CDR1 LGHNA and CDR2 YSLEER. There are 16 residues in the CDR3.

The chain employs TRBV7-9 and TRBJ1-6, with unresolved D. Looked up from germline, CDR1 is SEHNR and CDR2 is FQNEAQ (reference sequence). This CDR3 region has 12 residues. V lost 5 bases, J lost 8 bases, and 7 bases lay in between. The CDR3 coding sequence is TGTGCCAGCAGCCGTCAAGATTCACCCCTCCACTTT. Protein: CASSRQDSPLHF. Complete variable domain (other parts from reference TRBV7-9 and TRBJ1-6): DTGVSQNPRHKITKRGQNVTFRCDPISEHNRLYWYRQTLGQGPEFLTYFQNEAQLEKSRLLSDRFSAERPKGSFSTLEIQRTEQGDSAMYLCASSRQDSPLHFGNGTRLTVT.

Written as DNA, the CDR3 is TGTGCCAGCAGGGGACTAGCGGAACTCCAGTACTTC. As protein: CASRGLAELQYF. V usage is TRBV2 and J usage is TRBJ2-5; the match to TRBD2 covers 11 bases. Germline V gives CDR1 SNHLY, CDR2 FYNNEI. The CDR3 runs 12 residues. V lost 6 bases, J lost 10 bases, and 4 bases stayed unmatched.

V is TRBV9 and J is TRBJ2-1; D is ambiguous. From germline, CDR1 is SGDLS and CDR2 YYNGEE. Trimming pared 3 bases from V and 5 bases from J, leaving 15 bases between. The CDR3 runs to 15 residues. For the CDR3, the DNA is TGTGCCAGCAGCGCTTCTAGGAGTTTGAACAATGAGCAGTTCTTC. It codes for CASSASRSLNNEQFF.

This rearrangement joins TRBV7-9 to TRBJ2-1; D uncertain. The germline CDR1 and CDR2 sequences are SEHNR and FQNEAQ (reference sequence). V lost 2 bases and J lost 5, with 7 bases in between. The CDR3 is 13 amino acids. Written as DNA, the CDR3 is TGTGCCAGCAGCTTAATTATTCACAATGAGCAGTTCTTC. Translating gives CASSLIIHNEQFF.

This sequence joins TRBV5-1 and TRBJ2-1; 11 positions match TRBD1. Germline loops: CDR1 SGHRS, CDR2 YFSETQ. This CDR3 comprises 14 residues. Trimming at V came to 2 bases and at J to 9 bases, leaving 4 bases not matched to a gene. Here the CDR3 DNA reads TGCGCCAGCAGCTTAGGACAGGGGGCGGGTGAGCAGTTCTTC. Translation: CASSLGQGAGEQFF.